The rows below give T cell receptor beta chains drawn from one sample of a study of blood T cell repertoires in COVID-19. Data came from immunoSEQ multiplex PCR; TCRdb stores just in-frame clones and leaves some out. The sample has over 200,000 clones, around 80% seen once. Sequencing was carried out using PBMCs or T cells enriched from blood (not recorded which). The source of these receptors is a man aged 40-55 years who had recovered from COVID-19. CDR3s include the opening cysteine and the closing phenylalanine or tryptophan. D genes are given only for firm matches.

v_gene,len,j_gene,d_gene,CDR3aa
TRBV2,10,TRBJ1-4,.,CASRGERVFF
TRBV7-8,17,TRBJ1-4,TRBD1,CASSYRDRGLGNEKLFF
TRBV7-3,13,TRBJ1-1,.,CASSLSENTEAFF
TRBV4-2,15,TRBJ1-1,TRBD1,CASSQDRGPDTEAFF
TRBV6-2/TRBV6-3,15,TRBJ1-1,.,CASTPPGSGDTEAFF
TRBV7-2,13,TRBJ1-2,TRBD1,CASSLGTGDGYTF
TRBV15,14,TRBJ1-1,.,CATSRRQGYTEAFF
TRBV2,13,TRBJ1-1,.,CASSGSGDTEAFF
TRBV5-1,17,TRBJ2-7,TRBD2,CASSLRGGLDSSYEQYF
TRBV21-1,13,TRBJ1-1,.,CASSPGTATSAFF
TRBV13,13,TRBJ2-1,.,CASSPDQGNEQFF
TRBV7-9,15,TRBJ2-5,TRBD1,CASSARTGGRETQYF
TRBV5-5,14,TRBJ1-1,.,CASSSRETNTEAFF
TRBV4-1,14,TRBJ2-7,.,CASSQGRNSDEQYF
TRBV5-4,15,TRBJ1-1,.,CASSLDPDSITEAFF
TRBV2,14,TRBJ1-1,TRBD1,CASSPDRWNTEAFF
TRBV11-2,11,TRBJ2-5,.,CASSSRETQYF
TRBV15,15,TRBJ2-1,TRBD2,CATSIRLAGGNEQFF
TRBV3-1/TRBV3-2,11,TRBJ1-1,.,CASSHGVVAFF
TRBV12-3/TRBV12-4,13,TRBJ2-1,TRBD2,CASSQGFSGSGFF
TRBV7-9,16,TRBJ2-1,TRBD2,CASSPGTSGHYNEQFF
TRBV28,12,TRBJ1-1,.,CASSSRIAEAFF
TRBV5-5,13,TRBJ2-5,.,CASSLGAPETQYF
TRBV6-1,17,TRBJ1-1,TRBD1,CASSASLSQGVDTEAFF
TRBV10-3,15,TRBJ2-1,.,CATRGGGGSYNEQFF
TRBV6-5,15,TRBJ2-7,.,CASSYDRERNNEQYF
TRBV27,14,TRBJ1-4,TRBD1,CASSWDRANEKLFF
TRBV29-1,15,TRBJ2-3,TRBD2,CSLVAGATATDTQYF
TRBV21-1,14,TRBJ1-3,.,CASSKFQSGNTIYF
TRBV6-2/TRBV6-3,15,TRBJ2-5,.,CASSYSLRLQETQYF
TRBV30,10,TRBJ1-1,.,CAWIRVEAFF
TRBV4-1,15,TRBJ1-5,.,CASSQDPGRSGPQHF
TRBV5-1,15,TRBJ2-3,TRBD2,CASSSSGGPEDTQYF
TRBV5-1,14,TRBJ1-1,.,CASSLLGGQAEAFF
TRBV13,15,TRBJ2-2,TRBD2,CASSFTSENTGELFF
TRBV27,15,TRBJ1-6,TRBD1,CASSLLPQGMAPLHF